This passage covers 29 T cell receptor beta chains from one sample sequenced in a study of T-cell memory formation after mild COVID-19. TCRdb called the 5' RACE reads again in MiXCR, with one record for every CDR3 protein. The data show about 260,000 distinct CDR3 sequences, with about 17% seen just once and around 23% held by the top ten. The sequenced sample was PBMCs or a T cell subset sorted from them (not recorded which). The receptor source for this set is a man younger than 35 who had mild COVID-19 (a few samples of this study predate the infection). Cell type and time point are not known.

This clonotype was counted at least ten times. The J gene is TRBJ2-1, the V gene TRBV6-5; D tentatively fits TRBD1 or TRBD2 (5 bases each). The germline CDR1 and CDR2 sequences are MNHEY and SVGAGI. Trimming shortened V by 8 bases and J by 2 bases, and 13 bases separated the two germline ends. The CDR3 runs 14 residues. The DNA of the CDR3 is TGTGCCAGCGCCCGGGACGCCGCCTACAATGAGCAGTTCTTC. Its protein product is CASARDAAYNEQFF.

This clonotype was observed a handful of times. The rearrangement joins TRBV5-1 to TRBJ2-3, with 8 bases lining up with TRBD1. The germline V gene encodes CDR1 SGHRS and CDR2 YFSETQ. V lost 2 bases and J lost 2; bases outside the gene matches: 4. CDR3 length: 15 amino acids. CDR3 sequence (DNA): TGCGCCAGCAGCTTTCGACAGGGGTTCACAGATACGCAGTATTTT. Translated, it gives CASSFRQGFTDTQYF.

This clonotype was detected only a few times. The chain is built from TRBV11-2 and TRBJ1-2; D remains ambiguous. V dropped 1 base and J dropped 2 bases, with 5 bases sitting between them. The CDR3 is made up of 13 amino acids. Germline V gene sequence: CDR1 SGHAT, CDR2 FQNNGV. In nucleotides, the CDR3 is TGTGCCAGCAGCTTAGGGGTCAACTATGGCTACACCTTC. Its protein is CASSLGVNYGYTF.

This clonotype appeared many times. Compared with germline, one end of the junction differs, possibly owing to a read error. The chain has TRBV12-3 or TRBV12-4 and TRBJ2-7; 8 bases line up with TRBD1. The CDR3 is made up of 15 amino acids. CDR3 bases: TGTGCCAGCAGATTAGGACAGGGATATATGGACGAGCAGTACTTC. It translates to CASRLGQGYMDEQYF.

J is TRBJ2-5 and V is TRBV11-2; 10 bases are shared with TRBD1. CDR3 size: 15 residues. V was clipped by 6 bases and J by 5 bases; unmatched bases: 9. Germline V lookup: CDR1 SGHAT, CDR2 FQNNGV. The CDR3 nucleotides are TGTGCCAGCAGTTCCGGGACAGGGGTCCGGGAGACCCAGTACTTC. Translated: CASSSGTGVRETQYF.

There are a few counts of this clonotype. The V and J genes are TRBV20-1 and TRBJ1-1; no reliable D call. Germline CDR1 and CDR2: DFQATT and SNEGSKA (reference sequence). The CDR3 runs 13 residues. Trimming stripped 0 bases from V and 2 bases from J, with 7 bases between. In nucleotides, the CDR3 is TGCAGTGCTAGAGAAGGCAGTAACACTGAAGCTTTCTTT. Its translation: CSAREGSNTEAFF.

The chain combines TRBV5-5 with TRBJ2-7, with 8 bases matching TRBD1. The CDR3 consists of 17 residues. V was clipped by 0 bases and J by 3 bases; unmatched bases: 11. The germline CDR1 and CDR2 sequences are SGHKS and YYEKEE (reference sequence). The CDR3 protein is CASSLVPGTGVLYEQYV. CDR3 bases: TGTGCCAGCAGCTTGGTCCCCGGGACAGGAGTCCTCTACGAGCAGTACGTC.

This clonotype was observed a few times. The chain carries TRBV7-7 and TRBJ2-3; the match to TRBD2 covers 8 bases. Unmatched junction bases numbered 3, after V lost 5 bases and J lost 5 bases. Per germline, CDR1 SSHAT and CDR2 FNYEAQ (reference sequence). This CDR3 is 13 amino acids long. The CDR3 DNA reads TGTGCCAGCAGCCGGGGGGGCTTAGATACGCAGTATTTT. Translated, it gives CASSRGGLDTQYF.

This clonotype was detected many times. Germline and junction disagree at one end, which may indicate a read error. The gene calls are TRBV3-1 and TRBJ1-6; no firm D call. This CDR3 has 14 amino acids. Germline V lookup: CDR1 LGHDT, CDR2 YNNKEL (reference sequence). Here the CDR3 reads CASSLTSSNSPLHF. The CDR3, as DNA: TGTGCCAGCAGCCTTACATCCTCTAATTCACCCCTCCACTTT. The whole variable domain, remainder taken from reference TRBV3-1 and TRBJ1-6, is DTAVSQTPKYLVTQMGNDKSIKCEQNLGHDTMYWYKQDSKKFLKIMFSYNNKELIINETVPNRFSPKSPDKAHLNLHINSLELGDSAVYFCASSLTSSNSPLHFGNGTRLTVT.

Note on this clonotype: A clone one base away is much larger, so this may be a read error. This chain joins TRBV9 and TRBJ2-3; D gene unclear. CDR3 size: 11 residues. Per the germline V gene, CDR1 is SGDLS and CDR2 is YYNGEE. Between the trimmed V and J ends, which lost 4 bases and 4 bases, there was a span of 4 bases. Written as DNA, the CDR3 is TGTGCCAGCAGCATGGCAGATACGCAGTATTTT. Protein: CASSMADTQYF.

The chain carries TRBV15 and TRBJ2-7; 10 bases are shared with TRBD2. This CDR3 has 16 residues. The V segment lost 2 bases and the J segment 2 bases; nucleotides outside the gene matches: 6. Germline V gene lookup returns CDR1 LNHNV and CDR2 YYDKDF (reference sequence). The CDR3 loop is CATSRTTSGATYEQYF. CDR3 DNA: TGTGCCACCAGCAGAACAACTAGCGGGGCAACCTACGAGCAGTACTTC.

This clonotype turned up a few times. This chain joins TRBV7-9 and TRBJ1-5; 11 bases agree with TRBD1. Germline V CDR1 and CDR2: SEHNR, FQNEAQ (reference sequence). The trim removed 0 bases at V and 7 bases at J, leaving 8 bases unmatched. The CDR3 has 17 residues. This chain's CDR3 is CASSLASGTGGIQPQHF. In DNA, the CDR3 is TGTGCCAGCAGCTTAGCGTCGGGGACAGGGGGAATACAGCCCCAGCATTTT.

The rearrangement joins TRBV20-1 to TRBJ1-2; no firm D call. Germline-derived CDR1 and CDR2 are DFQATT and SNEGSKA (reference sequence). The CDR3 is made up of 11 amino acids. V was cut by 6 bases and J by 8 bases, with 13 bases left in between. CDR3 nucleotide sequence: TGCAGTGCGCCTAGGGTGCGGGGCTACACCTTC. It encodes CSAPRVRGYTF.

The rearrangement uses TRBV7-8 and TRBJ2-3; TRBD1 agrees at 7 bases. The CDR3 consists of 16 residues. V dropped 3 bases and J dropped 1; count of bases not matched to a gene: 7. Germline values: CDR1 SGHVS, CDR2 FQNEAQ. CDR3 residues: CASSLLGQGGTDTQYF. The DNA for the CDR3 is TGTGCCAGCAGCTTGTTGGGTCAGGGGGGCACAGATACGCAGTATTTT.

V and J are TRBV4-2 and TRBJ2-3, with D uncertain. The CDR3 covers 18 residues. V was cut by 0 bases and J by 0 bases, with 16 bases left in between. Germline V lookup: CDR1 LGHNA, CDR2 YNFKEQ. DNA for the CDR3: TGTGCCAGCAGCCAAGATTCCCTATCCCTTACTAGCACAGATACGCAGTATTTT. Its protein product is CASSQDSLSLTSTDTQYF.

In this sample, this clonotype turned up a few times. The gene calls are TRBV5-1 and TRBJ2-1, with 15 bases matching TRBD2. V was clipped by 5 bases and J by 3 bases; unmatched bases: 3. The germline V gene has CDR1 SGHRS and CDR2 YFSETQ. The CDR3 runs to 16 residues. This CDR3 is CASRGLAGGHYNEQFF. As DNA, the CDR3 is TGCGCCAGCAGGGGACTAGCGGGGGGACACTACAATGAGCAGTTCTTC.

The chain uses TRBV12-3 or TRBV12-4 and TRBJ1-1; unclear D gene. This CDR3 has 14 residues. Deletions cut 6 bases from V and 0 bases from J, with 11 bases between. CDR3 in amino acids: CASRIRKMNTEAFF. In DNA form, the CDR3 reads TGTGCCAGCAGGATACGGAAAATGAACACTGAAGCTTTCTTT.

This clonotype has more than one count but fewer than ten. This chain joins TRBV4-1 and TRBJ1-5, with 7 bases identical to TRBD1. Germline-derived CDR1 and CDR2 are MGHRA and YSYEKL. This CDR3 contains 15 residues. The trim removed 4 bases at V and 2 bases at J, leaving 5 bases unmatched. The CDR3 DNA reads TGCGCCAGCAGCCCTTTAGACAGGGGCAATCAGCCCCAGCATTTT. Protein: CASSPLDRGNQPQHF.

This clonotype occurred a few times. V gene TRBV5-1 combines with J gene TRBJ2-1, with D unresolved. Trimming pared 3 bases from V and 8 bases from J, leaving 12 bases between. CDR1 is SGHRS and CDR2 is YFSETQ in the germline V gene. This CDR3 comprises 13 residues. The CDR3 DNA follows: TGCGCCAGCAGCTCCAACCGTGTGGATGAGCAGTTCTTC. This sequence encodes CASSSNRVDEQFF.

This chain joins TRBV20-1 and TRBJ2-7; TRBD1 might be the D (5 bases). The CDR3 length is 16 residues. Between the trimmed V and J ends, which lost 2 bases and 0 bases, there was a span of 17 bases. Germline V CDR1 and CDR2: DFQATT, SNEGSKA (reference sequence). The CDR3 DNA is TGCAGTGCTAGACCGTCGCCACAGGAGACCTCCTACGAGCAGTACGTC. The encoded protein is CSARPSPQETSYEQYV.

This clonotype came up many times. The chain employs TRBV12-3 or TRBV12-4 and TRBJ2-1; D is possibly TRBD2 (6 bases). The ends were cut back, 1 base at V and 10 bases at J, with 17 bases in the middle. CDR3 size: 15 residues. CDR3: CASSLEAGLTEEQFF. The DNA for the CDR3 is TGTGCCAGCAGTTTAGAAGCGGGCCTTACCGAGGAGCAGTTCTTC.

This clonotype was detected a few times. CDR3 sequence (DNA): TGTGCCAGCAGCTTAGAGCGGGGGCTTCCAGCTTTCTTT. The encoded protein is CASSLERGLPAFF. The chain uses TRBV11-2 and TRBJ1-1; D is possibly TRBD1 (6 bases). Germline V CDR1 and CDR2: SGHAT, FQNNGV. The CDR3 runs to 13 residues. The germline V and J ends were trimmed by 0 bases and 10 bases, with 12 bases remaining between them.

This clonotype has just a few counts. The genes are TRBV25-1 and TRBJ2-5; D might be TRBD2 (6 bases). The CDR3 has 13 amino acids. Germline-derived CDR1 and CDR2 are MGHDK and SYGVNS. V dropped 7 bases and J dropped 5 bases, with 14 bases sitting between them. This chain's CDR3 is CASTGDARETQYF. The CDR3, as DNA: TGTGCCAGCACGGGAGATGCCCGGGAGACCCAGTACTTC.

This clonotype was seen only a few times. The chain links TRBV4-1 to TRBJ2-3; TRBD2 matches at 7 bases. V shed 6 bases and J 4 bases; nucleotides not matched to a gene: 4. CDR3 length equals 13 residues. Germline V lookup: CDR1 MGHRA, CDR2 YSYEKL. This CDR3 reads CASRAGRADTQYF. CDR3 in DNA: TGCGCCAGCAGGGCGGGGAGGGCAGATACGCAGTATTTT.

This clonotype has just a few counts. The chain combines TRBV7-2 with TRBJ2-1; D may correspond to TRBD1 or TRBD2 (5 bases each). The CDR3 spans 13 residues. Germline CDR1 and CDR2: SGHTA and FQGNSA. Trimming shortened V by 2 bases and J by 9 bases, and 11 bases separated the two germline ends. The CDR3 loop is CASSLPPGPEQFF. The CDR3 nucleotides are TGTGCCAGCAGCTTACCCCCGGGGCCTGAGCAGTTCTTC.

The rearrangement uses TRBV11-2 and TRBJ2-5; D possibly uses TRBD1 or TRBD2 (5 bases each). V dropped 1 base and J dropped 5 bases, with 11 bases sitting between them. From germline, CDR1 is SGHAT and CDR2 FQNNGV. The length of the CDR3 is 14 residues. The CDR3 protein is CASSLAGRMETQYF. In DNA, the CDR3 is TGTGCCAGCAGCTTAGCGGGGCGCATGGAGACCCAGTACTTC.

This clonotype was seen many times. The rearrangement joins TRBV12-3 or TRBV12-4 to TRBJ2-1; D assignment may be TRBD1 or TRBD2 (5 bases each). The CDR3 spans 14 residues. The V end was cut by 3 bases, the J end by 4 bases, with 10 bases between. The CDR3 region has the DNA TGTGCCAGCAGTTTCGAGGGGACGTACAATGAGCAGTTCTTC. This encodes CASSFEGTYNEQFF.

This clonotype was observed at least ten times. The chain combines TRBV19 with TRBJ2-1; a weak D match, TRBD1 (6 bases). The CDR3 is 15 amino acids. In germline, CDR1 is LNHDA, CDR2 SQIVND (reference sequence). V was shortened by 3 bases and J by 7 bases, with 16 bases between the two germline ends. The CDR3 DNA is TGTGCCAGTAGTATTGGGCAGGGGAGTATGAATGAGCAGTTCTTC. Its translation: CASSIGQGSMNEQFF.

The CDR3 DNA sequence: TGTGCCAGCACCAGACTTTCAGGTGGAGATACGCAGTATTTT. Amino acid sequence: CASTRLSGGDTQYF. The J gene is TRBJ2-3, the V gene TRBV11-2; D unclear. V lost 7 bases and J lost 5, with 16 bases in between. The CDR3 is 14 amino acids. CDR1 SGHAT and CDR2 FQNNGV come from the germline V gene. Looking up the rest from reference TRBV11-2 and TRBJ2-3 gives the full variable domain: EAGVAQSPRYKIIEKRQSVAFWCNPISGHATLYWYQQILGQGPKLLIQFQNNGVVDDSQLPKDRFSAERLKGVDSTLKIQPAKLEDSAVYLCASTRLSGGDTQYFGPGTRLTVL.